The rows below give T cell receptor beta chains drawn from one sample of a study of blood T cell repertoires in COVID-19. TCRdb's table, derived via immunoSEQ multiplex PCR, lists solely in-frame clones and lacks some. This table holds 20,000 to 25,000 clones, 89% found once. Material: peripheral blood. The receptors were gathered from a human donor with active COVID-19. The donor label of this sample is uncertain. CDR3s include the opening cysteine and the closing phenylalanine or tryptophan. Each record gives: clone size, V gene, CDR3 protein. Rows give clone size only sometimes, using once, few, many, or a class for an expanded clone.

clone_size: .; v_call: TRBV10-2; cdr3_aa: CASGGGGVGRLALTDTQYF
clone_size: .; v_call: TRBV19; cdr3_aa: CASSIWESGSWNTIYF
clone_size: .; v_call: TRBV9; cdr3_aa: CASGTATDTQYF
clone_size: .; v_call: TRBV27; cdr3_aa: CASCPMAGPWNEQFF
clone_size: .; v_call: TRBV2; cdr3_aa: CASSEQNRGNTEAFF
clone_size: once; v_call: TRBV18; cdr3_aa: CASSPRSGRVNNEQFF
clone_size: .; v_call: TRBV19; cdr3_aa: CASSLTSGGHVGETQYF
clone_size: .; v_call: TRBV3-1/TRBV3-2; cdr3_aa: CASSQSSSYEQYF
clone_size: .; v_call: TRBV3-1/TRBV3-2; cdr3_aa: CASSQVWGPLILETQYF
clone_size: .; v_call: TRBV29-1; cdr3_aa: CSAKGANYGYTF
clone_size: .; v_call: TRBV11-3; cdr3_aa: CASSLEAAAETQYF
clone_size: .; v_call: TRBV3-1/TRBV3-2; cdr3_aa: CASSPLQGYEQYF
clone_size: .; v_call: TRBV7-9; cdr3_aa: CASSPTDRGEQYF
clone_size: .; v_call: TRBV18; cdr3_aa: CASSPSGGLRDEQFF
clone_size: .; v_call: TRBV30; cdr3_aa: CAWSAGTSGGASDTQYF
clone_size: .; v_call: TRBV27; cdr3_aa: CASSLDRSTDTQYF
clone_size: .; v_call: TRBV5-1; cdr3_aa: CASSFRGGFSTDTQYF
clone_size: .; v_call: TRBV28; cdr3_aa: CASSSPARVSYEQYF
clone_size: .; v_call: TRBV6-5; cdr3_aa: CASTRAPGGGEQYF
clone_size: .; v_call: TRBV11-2; cdr3_aa: CASSPVRSTDTQYF
clone_size: few; v_call: TRBV28; cdr3_aa: CASSPLGSSYNSPLHF
clone_size: .; v_call: TRBV14; cdr3_aa: CASSQGGQINEQFF
clone_size: .; v_call: TRBV4-1; cdr3_aa: CASSSRERSGANVLTF
clone_size: .; v_call: TRBV18; cdr3_aa: CASSPQGAEGYTF
clone_size: .; v_call: TRBV7-3; cdr3_aa: CASSLGALNEQFF
clone_size: .; v_call: TRBV3-1/TRBV3-2; cdr3_aa: CASSRTSGDNEQFF
clone_size: .; v_call: TRBV27; cdr3_aa: CASSQGSAGNTIYF
clone_size: .; v_call: TRBV13; cdr3_aa: CASSWRARTGRNEKLFF
clone_size: .; v_call: TRBV7-9; cdr3_aa: CARTGFQGSGANVLTF
clone_size: .; v_call: TRBV10-3; cdr3_aa: CAVWWQNTDTQYF
clone_size: .; v_call: TRBV12-5; cdr3_aa: CASGLAKNQAGSGNTIYF
clone_size: .; v_call: TRBV18; cdr3_aa: CASSLQGYNTEAFF
clone_size: .; v_call: TRBV2; cdr3_aa: CASTRIQETQYF
clone_size: .; v_call: TRBV19; cdr3_aa: CASSSRVNNQPQHF
clone_size: .; v_call: TRBV10-3; cdr3_aa: CAISVSGSADTQYF
clone_size: .; v_call: TRBV11-2; cdr3_aa: CASSLVTGGGYEQYF
clone_size: .; v_call: TRBV4-2; cdr3_aa: CASSQSGTSGVETQYF
clone_size: .; v_call: TRBV6-6; cdr3_aa: CASSYLTSFEQFF
clone_size: .; v_call: TRBV6-1; cdr3_aa: CASSEVDNTEAFF
clone_size: .; v_call: TRBV19; cdr3_aa: CASRGLAQETQYF
clone_size: .; v_call: TRBV5-1; cdr3_aa: CASSFGTGGYEQYF
clone_size: .; v_call: TRBV19; cdr3_aa: CASSTGGTGELFF
clone_size: once; v_call: TRBV2; cdr3_aa: CASSTGTGYEQYF